This T cell receptor (beta chain) was documented in a study of beta chain features in type 1 diabetes. Across the whole study: Investigators examined some 100 million sorted cells across all samples.

With regard to this clone: Its antigen is unidentified.

The entirety of the isolated RNA underwent reverse transcription, so expressed TCRB transcripts were sequenced. Sequencing was performed with immunoSEQ multiplex PCR; in TCRdb, only in-frame clones are kept and a portion is missing. The sample lists some 290,000 clones, roughly 25% seen once, with 0.012% in the top ten. Study-wide results and caveats: VDJ junctions from patients with type 1 diabetes contained fewer insertions and more deletions. TCRB CDR3 length was moderately but significantly reduced in all four CD4+ subsets of Type 1 diabetes patients.

CDR1 is LGHNA and CDR2 is YNFKEQ in the germline V gene. The V segment lost 0 bases and the J segment 7 bases; nucleotides outside the gene matches: 7. This CDR3 is built from 15 residues. The specimen sequenced was naive CD4+ T cells from blood. The clonotype was recovered from a woman aged 30 to 39 with type 1 diabetes. This rearrangement joins TRBV4-2 to TRBJ1-2; 8 bases match TRBD1. CDR3 nucleotides: TGTGCCAGCAGCCAAGACCGGACAGGGTCAAGTGGCTACACCTTC. The encoded protein is CASSQDRTGSSGYTF.